The present T cell receptor beta chain was sequenced within a study of T cell changes during pregnancy in multiple sclerosis. V was pared by 5 bases and J by 7 bases, with 10 bases between. CDR1 is MNHEY and CDR2 is SMNVEV in the germline V gene (reference sequence). CDR3 length equals 12 residues. Measured with immunoSEQ multiplex PCR; TCRdb has only the in-frame clones, and not every one. There are fewer than 65,000 clones in the sample; 91% occur only once, and about 2.2% lies in the top ten. The TCR was taken from a female donor in good health, enrolled as a control in a pregnancy study. The sample consisted of peripheral blood, taken in the third trimester of pregnancy. The gene calls are TRBV27 and TRBJ2-3; the D gene is possibly TRBD1 (6 bases). The CDR3 loop is CASSPQGNTQYF. The CDR3 DNA follows: TGTGCCAGCAGTCCACAGGGCAATACGCAGTATTTT.